Listed here are 3 T cell receptor beta chains from one sample, sequenced in a study of T cells in Graves' hyperthyroidism and ophthalmopathy. RNA transcripts gave rise to amplified TCR beta CDR3 regions. HTBI primers were used for first-round RT-PCR of the TCR CDR3. TCRdb recomputed calls from the multiplex PCR reads with MiXCR, one row per CDR3 protein. The sample includes 560,000 or so distinct CDR3 sequences, roughly 21% of them seen just once. Source material: blood. The source is a man aged 40-50 years with Graves' ophthalmopathy.

V is TRBV28 and J is TRBJ2-1, with 10 bases that match TRBD1. This CDR3 comprises 15 residues. Trimming took 3 bases from V and 8 from J; bases not matched to a gene: 7. The germline gives CDR1 MDHEN, CDR2 SYDVKM. The DNA of the CDR3 is TGTGCCAGCAGTTTCCTCCAGACAGGGGGCGATGAGCAGTTCTTC. Protein product: CASSFLQTGGDEQFF.

The chain combines TRBV7-3 with TRBJ2-1, with 9 nucleotides matching TRBD2. V lost 1 base and J lost 7; bases outside the gene matches: 5. The CDR3 is 15 residues long. Germline CDR1 and CDR2: SGHTA and FQGTGA. CDR3 nucleotides: TGTGCCAGCAGCTTAAATAGCGGGAGATTGAATGAGCAGTTCTTC. Amino acid sequence: CASSLNSGRLNEQFF.

The chain couples TRBV6-1 to TRBJ1-1, with 7 bases that match TRBD1. The germline V gene has CDR1 MNHNS and CDR2 SASEGT. J was trimmed by 4 bases and V by 1 base; bases with no gene match: 6. The CDR3 loop spans 15 amino acids. CDR3 nucleotides: TGTGCCAGCAGTGAAGGGAGGGGGCGGGTCACTGAAGCTTTCTTT. This sequence encodes CASSEGRGRVTEAFF.